This T cell receptor (beta chain) was recovered during a study of T cells expressing NK-cell markers. TCRdb re-called the 5' RACE reads, yielding one record per CDR3 amino acid sequence without DNA. The listing records over 150,000 distinct CDR3 sequences. Turning to this clonotype: What it binds is not known.

Study conclusions and caveats: Dominant NKG2C+ clonotypes made up roughly 1.0-7.0% of CD8+ T cells in roughly 6 donors. Expanded NKG2C+ T cell clones were not confirmed as HCMV-specific.

The TCR was taken from a man aged 18-70 years in good health. Sequenced material: blood T cells: a sorted CD56 or NKG2C T cell subset, CD4+ or CD8+ T cells, or bulk PBMC T cells (not recorded which).

CDR3 residues: CASSLTGGPVPFF. This chain joins TRBV5-6 and TRBJ2-1; TCRdb reports TRBD1, a call that lacks DNA to check it against. Germline assignment: CDR1 SGHDT and CDR2 YYEEEE. This CDR3 spans 13 amino acids.